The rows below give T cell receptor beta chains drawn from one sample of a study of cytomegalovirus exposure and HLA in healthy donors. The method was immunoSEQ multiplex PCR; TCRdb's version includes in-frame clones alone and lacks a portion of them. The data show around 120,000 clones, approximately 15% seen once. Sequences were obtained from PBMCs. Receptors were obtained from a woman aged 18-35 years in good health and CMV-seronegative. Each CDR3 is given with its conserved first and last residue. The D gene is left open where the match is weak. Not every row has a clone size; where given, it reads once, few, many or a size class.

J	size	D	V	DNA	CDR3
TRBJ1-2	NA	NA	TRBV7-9	TGTGCCAGCAGCTTACAGGCCGGCAATGACTACACCTTC	CASSLQAGNDYTF
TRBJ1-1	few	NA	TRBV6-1	TGTGCCAGCAGTGAAGTCGGGGGGAACACTGAAGCTTTCTTT	CASSEVGGNTEAFF
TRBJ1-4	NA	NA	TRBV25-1	TGTGCCAGCAGATGGCCAGGAGGAGAAAAACTGTTTTTT	CASRWPGGEKLFF
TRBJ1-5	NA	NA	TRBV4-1	TGCGCCAGCAGCCCCCTAGTGGTGAGCAATCAGCCCCAGCATTTT	CASSPLVVSNQPQHF
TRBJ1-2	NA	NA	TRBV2	TGTGCCAGCAGGCAATGGGGAGCTAACTATGGCTACACCTTC	CASRQWGANYGYTF
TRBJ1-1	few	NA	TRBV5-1	TGCGCCAGCAGCTTGGCCAGTATGAACACTGAAGCTTTCTTT	CASSLASMNTEAFF
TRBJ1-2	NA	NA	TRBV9	TGTGCCAGCACCCCCGGGGGATCCCCGCGTGGCTACACCTTC	CASTPGGSPRGYTF
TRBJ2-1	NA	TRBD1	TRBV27	TGTGCCAGCAGCGACAGGGTTGGGGACTACAATGAGCAGTTCTTC	CASSDRVGDYNEQFF
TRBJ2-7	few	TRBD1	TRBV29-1	TGCAGCGCCATTCCGGGACAGAGCTACGAGCAGTACTTC	CSAIPGQSYEQYF
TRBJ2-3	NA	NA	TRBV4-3	TGCGCCAGCAGCCAAGATCCGACTGCAGATACGCAGTATTTT	CASSQDPTADTQYF
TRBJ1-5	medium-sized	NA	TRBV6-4	TGTGCCAGCAGTCCGACAGCTAATCAGCCCCAGCATTTT	CASSPTANQPQHF
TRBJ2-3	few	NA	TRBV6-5	TGTGCCAGCAGTTACGCGGACACCCGCACAGATACGCAGTATTTT	CASSYADTRTDTQYF
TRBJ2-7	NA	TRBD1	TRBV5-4	TGTGCCAGCAGCCTCCGCCTCGACAGGGGAAACGAGCAGTACTTC	CASSLRLDRGNEQYF
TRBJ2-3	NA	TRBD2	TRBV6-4	TGTGCCAGCAGCCCGGGACTAGCGGGACCAGATACGCAGTATTTT	CASSPGLAGPDTQYF
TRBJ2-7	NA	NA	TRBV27	TGTGCCAGCAGTTTATCCCAGGGGTCCTACGAGCAGTACTTC	CASSLSQGSYEQYF
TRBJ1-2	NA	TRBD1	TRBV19	TGTGCCAGTCTTTCACCGGGACAGGGCGACTATGGCTACACCTTC	CASLSPGQGDYGYTF
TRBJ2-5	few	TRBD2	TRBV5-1	TGCGCCAGCAGCTCTACTAGCGGGAGAGGGGAGACCCAGTACTTC	CASSSTSGRGETQYF
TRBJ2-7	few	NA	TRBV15	TGTGCCACCAGCGTGCGGGACGGGCCTTACGAGCAGTACTTC	CATSVRDGPYEQYF
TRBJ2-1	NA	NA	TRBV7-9	TGTGCCAGCAGCCCGGACACAAACAATGAGCAGTTCTTC	CASSPDTNNEQFF
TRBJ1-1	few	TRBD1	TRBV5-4	TGTGCCAGCAGCCCGGGACAGTTCAAGGACACTGAAGCTTTCTTT	CASSPGQFKDTEAFF
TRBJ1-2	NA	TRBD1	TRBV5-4	TGTGCCAGCAGCTTGGCCGGGACAGGGGGGTATGGCTACACCTTC	CASSLAGTGGYGYTF
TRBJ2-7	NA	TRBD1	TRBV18	TGTGCCAGCTCACCGACCGCCCCCGGGACAGATCCCTACGAGCAGTACTTC	CASSPTAPGTDPYEQYF